The rows below give T cell receptor beta chains drawn from one sample of a study of T cell responses to AZD1222 COVID-19 vaccine. Produced via immunoSEQ multiplex PCR; TCRdb's table is partial and in-frame only. The repertoire holds 250,000 to 300,000 clones, around 92% seen once, with 0.55% in the top ten. Source: peripheral blood, taken 28 days after the second AZD1222 dose. The source is an adult who received the AZD1222 COVID-19 vaccine. CDR3s include the opening cysteine and the closing phenylalanine or tryptophan. Fields, in order: J gene, D gene, V gene, clone size, CDR3 DNA, CDR3 protein. A D gene is named only where the DNA matches it firmly. Not every row has a clone size; where given, it reads once, few, many or a size class.

TRBJ2-2 NA TRBV2 NA TGTGCCAGCAGGACTACTAGCAAGAACACCGGGGAGCTGTTTTTT CASRTTSKNTGELFF
TRBJ2-7 TRBD2 TRBV5-4 NA TGTGCCAGCAGCTCGACTAGCGGGGGACACGAGCAGTACTTC CASSSTSGGHEQYF
TRBJ1-1 NA TRBV20-1 NA TGCAGTGCAAGTGGGCCAGGGACGGCGAACACTGAAGCTTTCTTT CSASGPGTANTEAFF
TRBJ2-2 NA TRBV6-2/TRBV6-3 NA TGTGCCAGCAGTCCCTCCCGCTGGGCCGGGGAGCTGTTTTTT CASSPSRWAGELFF
TRBJ2-7 TRBD2 TRBV6-1 once TGTGCCAGCAGTGAACAGGGACTAGCGGGAGTGCATTACGAGCAGTACTTC CASSEQGLAGVHYEQYF
TRBJ2-1 NA TRBV11-2 NA TGTGCCAGCAGCCTGCAGCGAGGAGAGCAGTTCTTC CASSLQRGEQFF
TRBJ2-1 NA TRBV28 NA TGTGCCAGCAGCCGCGGCAGGCCTAGCTCCTACAATGAGCAGTTCTTC CASSRGRPSSYNEQFF
TRBJ1-5 NA TRBV6-5 NA TGTGCCAGCAGAGGATCTCAGCCCCAGCATTTT CASRGSQPQHF
TRBJ1-2 TRBD1 TRBV18 NA TGTGCCAGCTCACCGGGGAGACAGGGGGGCGGCTACACCTTC CASSPGRQGGGYTF
TRBJ1-1 TRBD1 TRBV5-4 NA TGTGCCAGCAGCGGGGGTGACAGGGAGGCTTTCTTT CASSGGDREAFF
TRBJ1-2 NA TRBV28 NA TGTGCCAGCAGTTTATTCTCAGGGCAAGCTAACTATGGCTACACCTTC CASSLFSGQANYGYTF
TRBJ1-2 TRBD1 TRBV28 once TGTGCCAGCAGTCTCAATCCGGGACAGACTTACTATGGCTACACCTTC CASSLNPGQTYYGYTF
TRBJ1-6 NA TRBV28 NA TGTGCCAGCACCCAGGGACGTACTTATTCACCCCTCCACTTT CASTQGRTYSPLHF
TRBJ2-2 TRBD2 TRBV19 NA TGTGCCACCTCGGGAAGTAGCGGGAGCACCGGGGAGCTGTTTTTT CATSGSSGSTGELFF
TRBJ1-5 TRBD1 TRBV19 few TGTGCCAGTAGTATACGTTCCAGGGGGAATCAGCCCCAGCATTTT CASSIRSRGNQPQHF
TRBJ1-4 NA TRBV7-2 NA TGTGCCAGCAGCTCCAGTCGGGTCTCTGCCAAACTGTTTTTT CASSSSRVSAKLFF
TRBJ1-1 NA TRBV5-1 NA TGCGCCAGCACGGCTCCTGGGAACACTGAAGCTTTCTTT CASTAPGNTEAFF
TRBJ1-5 NA TRBV12-3/TRBV12-4 once TGTGCCAGCAGTGGGACCGGGCATCAGCCCCAGCATTTT CASSGTGHQPQHF
TRBJ2-3 NA TRBV5-1 NA TGCGCCAGCAGCCCCACAGGGGGGGTTACAGATACGCAGTATTTT CASSPTGGVTDTQYF
TRBJ2-1 NA TRBV11-3 NA TGTGCCAGCAGCTTCCGGGACAATGAGCAGTTCTTC CASSFRDNEQFF
TRBJ1-5 TRBD1 TRBV10-3 NA TGTGCCATCAGTGACCCGGGACAGTTCCAGCCCCAGCATTTT CAISDPGQFQPQHF
TRBJ2-7 TRBD2 TRBV6-2/TRBV6-3 NA TGTGCCAGCAGTTACAGGCTAGCGGGCTCCTACGAGCAGTACTTC CASSYRLAGSYEQYF
TRBJ1-5 NA TRBV11-3 NA TGTGCCAGCAGCTTATTCGTCAAAGGTAATCAGCCCCAGCATTTT CASSLFVKGNQPQHF
TRBJ2-7 NA TRBV28 NA TGTGCCAGCAGTGTGGGACACCCCTACGAGCAGTACTTC CASSVGHPYEQYF
TRBJ1-5 NA TRBV6-2/TRBV6-3 few TGTGCCAGCAGCCCCCGGAATCAGCCCCAGCATTTT CASSPRNQPQHF
TRBJ2-7 TRBD2 TRBV9 NA TGTGCCAGCAGCGTCGGGACGGGGGGCTCCTACGAGCAGTACTTC CASSVGTGGSYEQYF
TRBJ2-7 NA TRBV7-2 NA TGTGCCAGCAGCATGCGCTGGGGCGAGCAGTACTTC CASSMRWGEQYF
TRBJ1-6 NA TRBV25-1 NA TGTGCCAGCAGTGACATGGGGACCCCCCTTTCACCCCTCCACTTT CASSDMGTPLSPLHF
TRBJ2-3 NA TRBV2 NA TGTGCCAGCACTGGGCCCCAATTGTATTTT CASTGPQLYF
TRBJ1-5 NA TRBV6-5 NA TGTGCCAGCAACAGCGTACGCAATCAGCCCCAGCATTTT CASNSVRNQPQHF
TRBJ2-3 TRBD1 TRBV13 NA TGTGCCAGCAGCTTAGGCCTTCCCGGGACAGCCACAGATACGCAGTATTTT CASSLGLPGTATDTQYF
TRBJ1-3 TRBD1 TRBV7-8 NA TGTGCCAGCAGCGACAGGGGGCTAGGAGGAAACACCATATATTTT CASSDRGLGGNTIYF
TRBJ1-1 TRBD1 TRBV28 once TGTGCCAGCAGTTCTAGGGACAGGGGGGGTGAAGCTTTCTTT CASSSRDRGGEAFF
TRBJ1-1 NA TRBV2 NA TGTGCCAGCAATCCCCAAGTGGGGGGGAGCACTGAAGCTTTCTTT CASNPQVGGSTEAFF
TRBJ2-5 NA TRBV4-2 NA TGTGCCAGCAGCCAAGATCGGAGACTGAAGGAGACCCAGTACTTC CASSQDRRLKETQYF
TRBJ2-7 TRBD2 TRBV6-5 NA TGTGCCAGCAGTTACGGCGGGAGGGCCCCCTACGAGCAGTACTTC CASSYGGRAPYEQYF
TRBJ1-5 NA TRBV28 NA TGTGCCAGCAGTCCCCGAACTTTTGGGCCCCAGCATTTT CASSPRTFGPQHF
TRBJ2-7 TRBD1 TRBV7-2 NA TGTGCCAGCAGCAGAAGGGGGCAGTACCTCCAGGCCTACGAGCAGTACTTC CASSRRGQYLQAYEQYF
TRBJ1-6 NA TRBV28 once TGTGCCAGCAGACCTGACCCGGCAAGGTCCTATAATTCACCCCTCCACTTT CASRPDPARSYNSPLHF
TRBJ1-5 NA TRBV12-3/TRBV12-4 NA TGTGCCAGCAGTGGTCGGGGTCGGCAGCCCCAGCATTTT CASSGRGRQPQHF
TRBJ1-1 NA TRBV3-1/TRBV3-2 NA TGTGCCAGCAGCCAAGGGGTGACAGGCACCATGAACACTGAAGCTTTCTTT CASSQGVTGTMNTEAFF
TRBJ2-1 NA TRBV4-1 NA TGCGCCAGCACCTCCCCCTTGGGTGAGCAGTTCTTC CASTSPLGEQFF
TRBJ1-4 TRBD1 TRBV19 NA TGTGCCAGTAGTCCAAACAGGGGAGGAGAAAAACTGTTTTTT CASSPNRGGEKLFF
TRBJ2-7 TRBD1 TRBV12-3/TRBV12-4 NA TGTGCCAGCAGAGGGACAGAGGCCTACGAGCAGTACTTC CASRGTEAYEQYF
TRBJ2-7 NA TRBV28 NA TGTGCCAGCAGCCCAGGAAGCTCCTACGAGCAGTACTTC CASSPGSSYEQYF
TRBJ2-2 TRBD2 TRBV28 NA TGTGCCAGCAGCAGAACACAGGGACTAGCGGGAGCCTGGGAGCTGTTTTTT CASSRTQGLAGAWELFF
TRBJ2-1 TRBD2 TRBV18 NA TGTGCCAGCTCACCACCGCTCTGGACTAGTGCCCGCGATGAGCAGTTCTTC CASSPPLWTSARDEQFF
TRBJ2-3 NA TRBV7-9 NA TGTGCCAGCAGCCCGGGCGCCTCCTCTGGAGATACGCAGTATTTT CASSPGASSGDTQYF
TRBJ1-6 TRBD1 TRBV19 NA TGTGCCAGTAGTCCAGGGGACAGTGCGAAGATTTCACCCCTCCACTTT CASSPGDSAKISPLHF
TRBJ2-5 NA TRBV7-2 NA TGTGCCAGCAGCTTGGCCTGGGGAGAGACCCAGTACTTC CASSLAWGETQYF
TRBJ1-4 NA TRBV28 NA TGTGCCAGCAGTTTATACGGGCAAGGGACTGAAAAACTGTTTTTT CASSLYGQGTEKLFF
TRBJ2-6 NA TRBV5-1 NA TGCGCCAGCAGCTCAACCCTCAGGGGTGGGGCCAACGTCCTGACTTTC CASSSTLRGGANVLTF